These 11 T cell receptor delta chains were sequenced from one sample in a study of Vδ1+ human thymocytes. General study results and limits: Thymic TRG and TRD repertoires appeared highly polyclonal.

Their target antigens are unknown. RNA was extracted from the cells and then reverse transcribed. Multiplex PCR used pooled V-gene forward primers and a constant-region reverse primer to amplify CDR3s. TCRdb processed the multiplex PCR reads again with the CATT caller. The sample records about 58,000 delta-chain clones, about 16% being singletons. The sample was Vdelta1+ gamma-delta thymocytes from the thymus. As to subset: FACS-sorted CD3+ TCRalphabeta- TCRVdelta1+ TCRVdelta2- thymocytes. These receptors were collected from a girl under three years old who had congenital heart surgery.

The rearrangement links TRDV1 to TRDJ1; 11 nucleotides align to TRDD3. Germline CDR1 reads TSWWSYY; CDR2 reads QGS. The CDR3 loop spans 18 amino acids. Unmatched junction bases numbered 10, after V lost 4 bases and J lost 0 bases. CDR3 DNA: TGTGCTCTTGGGGTAAAGCGTACTGGGGGATATGACACCGATAAACTCATCTTT. This sequence encodes CALGVKRTGGYDTDKLIF.

This clone was seen more than once but under ten times. This rearrangement joins TRDV1 to TRDJ1, with D unclear. V shed 1 base and J shed 3 bases, with 27 bases lying between them. Germline V gives CDR1 TSWWSYY, CDR2 QGS. This CDR3 contains 20 residues. The CDR3 sequence: CALGEPPPKVRVSSADKLIF. The DNA for the CDR3 is TGTGCTCTTGGGGAACCACCCCCTAAAGTAAGGGTTTCTAGCGCCGATAAACTCATCTTT.

V gene TRDV1 combines with J gene TRDJ1, with a possible D match to TRDD3 (6 bases). CDR1 and CDR2 from the germline V gene are TSWWSYY and QGS. Trimming shortened V by 4 bases and J by 2 bases, and 29 bases separated the two germline ends. The CDR3 totals 20 residues. The CDR3: CALGATVGLREDTITDKLIF. As DNA, the CDR3 is TGTGCTCTTGGGGCCACTGTGGGCCTACGTGAGGATACCATAACCGATAAACTCATCTTT.

This clone has just a few counts. The chain combines TRDV1 with TRDJ1, with 7 bases matching TRDD3. Unmatched junction bases numbered 15, after V lost 0 bases and J lost 2 bases. Germline V gene lookup returns CDR1 TSWWSYY and CDR2 QGS. The CDR3 consists of 19 residues. The CDR3 DNA reads TGTGCTCTTGGGGAACTCCCCCCGTGGGGTGGGGGAACTACCGATAAACTCATCTTT. Protein: CALGELPPWGGGTTDKLIF.

This chain uses TRDV1 with TRDJ1; 7 positions match TRDD3. The germline V gene has CDR1 TSWWSYY and CDR2 QGS. Unmatched junction bases numbered 26, after V lost 2 bases and J lost 2 bases. This CDR3 region has 22 residues. CDR3 DNA: TGTGCTCTTGGGGAATTCTCTACTTTGTCCGTACTGGGGCCGTCCCTGACCGATAAACTCATCTTT. Translation gives CALGEFSTLSVLGPSLTDKLIF.

The genes are TRDV1 and TRDJ1; 7 nucleotides align to TRDD3. V was pared by 2 bases and J by 0 bases, with 24 bases of the junction left unmatched. Germline loops: CDR1 TSWWSYY, CDR2 QGS. CDR3 size: 22 residues. CDR3: CALGEGRSNRTGDRVDTDKLIF. CDR3 coding DNA: TGTGCTCTTGGGGAAGGGAGATCCAACCGTACTGGGGATCGGGTTGACACCGATAAACTCATCTTT.

The chain combines TRDV1 with TRDJ1, with 7 bases that match TRDD2. Germline CDR1 and CDR2: TSWWSYY and QGS. The V gene end was trimmed by 2 bases and the J gene end by 0 bases; junction bases not matched to a gene: 27. This CDR3 contains 23 residues. CDR3 residues: CALGEKGGVPTRTATLYTDKLIF. Written as DNA, the CDR3 is TGTGCTCTTGGGGAAAAAGGCGGGGTTCCTACCCGTACCGCTACGCTGTACACCGATAAACTCATCTTT.

The rearrangement uses TRDV1 and TRDJ1; 13 nucleotides align to TRDD3. Trimming took 4 bases from V and 3 from J; bases not matched to a gene: 26. From germline, CDR1 is TSWWSYY and CDR2 QGS. CDR3 length equals 23 residues. The CDR3: CALGAFAPSYEFILGDTPDKLIF. The CDR3 DNA sequence: TGTGCTCTTGGGGCCTTTGCTCCTTCCTACGAATTTATACTGGGGGATACGCCCGATAAACTCATCTTT.

V and J are TRDV1 and TRDJ1; TRDD3 agrees at 10 bases. This CDR3 is 27 amino acids long. The V and J ends lost 2 bases and 0 bases, in that order; junction bases with no gene match: 36. The germline V gene has CDR1 TSWWSYY and CDR2 QGS. CDR3 DNA: TGTGCTCTTGGGGAAGGGGGGGTTGCCTTCCTAGAGAATACTGGGGGATCAAAAAAACGTTACACCGATAAACTCATCTTT. Residues: CALGEGGVAFLENTGGSKKRYTDKLIF.

Only a few counts were recorded for this clone. The V and J genes are TRDV1 and TRDJ1; the D gene is possibly TRDD2 (5 bases). V was clipped by 3 bases and J by 2 bases, with 10 bases between them. The CDR3 extends over 14 amino acids. Germline lookup yields CDR1 TSWWSYY and CDR2 QGS. The CDR3 nucleotides read TGTGCTCTTGGGGACCCCTACCTTACCGATAAACTCATCTTT. Its translation: CALGDPYLTDKLIF.

The chain recombines TRDV1 with TRDJ1; D is unclear. The CDR3 runs to 14 residues. Germline V gene sequence: CDR1 TSWWSYY, CDR2 QGS. Trimming took 0 bases from V and 7 from J, leaving 12 bases between them. CDR3 region: CALGELVLLGKLIF. In DNA form, the CDR3 reads TGTGCTCTTGGGGAACTAGTACTGCTCGGTAAACTCATCTTT.